The T cell receptor (beta chain) under discussion was sequenced for a study of shared clonotypes between healthy human individuals. Study-level background: Three plates each covered CD4 naive and memory; CD8 naive two, CD8 memory one. General observations from the study: Incompleteness in sorted-subset sequencing, despite large depth, was shown by rarefaction.

Naive CD8 cells, CD45RO-negative and positively selected for CCR7, excluded terminally differentiated effector memory CD45RA+ cells. Per the original data handling: Filtering differed for immunoSEQ, which gave only junction sequences without quality scores. This table comes from immunoSEQ multiplex PCR, and its TCRdb copy is limited to in-frame clones, with some not included. V, J and clone size derive from that table, while D and trimming were established from the DNA sequence. The sample contains some 2,000,000 clones, approximately 95% of which appear only once. To note about this clone: Its cognate antigen is unknown.

The CDR3 runs to 14 residues. The germline gives CDR1 PRHDT, CDR2 FYEKMQ (reference sequence). V gave up 5 bases and J gave up 7 bases, with 15 bases separating them. Material: naive CD8+ T cells sorted from blood. The sequence was collected from a man between 18 and 29 years old in good health. The V and J genes are TRBV13 and TRBJ2-1; D unclear. The CDR3 is CASSGESPSNEQFF. The CDR3 DNA reads TGTGCCAGCAGCGGAGAGTCTCCTAGTAATGAGCAGTTCTTC.